This TCR beta chain was documented in a study of cytomegalovirus exposure and HLA in healthy donors. Regarding this clone: What it binds is not known.

Findings and limits, study-wide: Cytomegalovirus-associated status was assigned to 150 to 200 TCR beta chains.

Primers: 60 Vbeta forward and 13 Jbeta reverse. TCRdb's table, derived via immunoSEQ multiplex PCR, lists solely in-frame clones and lacks some. The data include approximately 80,000 clones; the top ten clones carry roughly 3.8%. The receptor comes from a man aged 18 to 30 in good health and CMV-seropositive. The sequencing sample was made of PBMCs.

The CDR3 loop reads CASSSPRDRDVGYGYTF. The CDR3 DNA follows: TGTGCCAGCAGCTCGCCCCGGGACAGGGACGTCGGCTATGGCTACACCTTC. V and J are TRBV11-2 and TRBJ1-2; 9 nucleotides agree with TRBD1. Looked up from germline, CDR1 is SGHAT and CDR2 is FQNNGV. CDR3 length: 17 residues. V lost 4 bases, J lost 4 bases, and 13 bases stayed unmatched.